This entry features one T cell receptor (beta chain) sequence. V lost 11 bases and J 3 bases, leaving 17 bases between the germline ends. The CDR3 is made up of 13 amino acids. Germline-derived CDR1 and CDR2 are SGHTA and FQGNSA. The sort gate was single viable CD3+CD4+CD8-CD45RO+ cells for memory CD4+ T cells. Assay: immunoSEQ multiplex PCR; the TCRdb copy retains only in-frame clones and omits some. This sample has about 57,000 clones, with 70% to 85% found just once. This sample stems from a study of memory CD4+ T cells and cytomegalovirus serostatus. This sequence originates from an adult in good health and CMV-seronegative. The gene calls are TRBV7-2 and TRBJ2-7; D is undetermined. The sequencing input was memory CD4+ T cells from blood. The CDR3 spells CASRRGVDYEQYF. The CDR3 nucleotides read TGTGCCTCCCGTCGCGGAGTTGACTACGAGCAGTACTTC. Full variable domain (remainder filled in from reference TRBV7-2 and TRBJ2-7): GAGVSQSPSNKVTEKGKDVELRCDPISGHTALYWYRQSLGQGLEFLIYFQGNSAPDKSGLPSDRFSAERTGGSVSTLTIQRTQQEDSAVYLCASRRGVDYEQYFGPGTRLTVT.